This T cell receptor (beta chain) was recorded in a study of cytomegalovirus exposure and HLA in healthy donors. Looking at the study overall: Earlier results showed approximately 110 million unique TCR beta sequences derived from roughly 180 million T cells.

This CDR3 has 14 residues. With 5 bases clipped from V and 3 bases from J, the junction kept 6 bases outside the gene matches. Germline CDR1 MNHEY, CDR2 SVGAGI. This clone was seen a handful of times. The PCR ran on 60 Vbeta and 13 Jbeta primers. Generated by immunoSEQ multiplex PCR, the TCRdb table keeps only in-frame clones and is missing some. This table has 100,000 to 150,000 clones, 60% to 80% appearing once. J is TRBJ1-1 and V is TRBV6-5; 7 bases are a match to TRBD1. The sequencing sample was made of PBMCs. This sequence originates from a woman in her sixties in good health and CMV-seropositive. The CDR3 bases are TGTGCCAGCAGTCCACCGGGACAGTACACTGAAGCTTTCTTT. It is translated as CASSPPGQYTEAFF.